Shown below are 18 T cell receptor beta chains from a single sample sequenced in a study of CXCR3-negative and CXCR3-positive naive CD8 T cells. Their antigen targets remain unknown. General study results and limits: Hydrophobicity was higher for TRB CDR3s found in CXCR3-positive naive cells than in CXCR3-negative naive cells.

UMI labels and 5' RACE were used to prepare the TRB cDNA libraries. Reanalyzing the 5' RACE reads, TCRdb keeps one entry per CDR3 protein, without DNA. The sample data list some 150,000 distinct CDR3 sequences. The source material was naive CXCR3+ CD8+ T cells from blood. Documented subset: CD45RO-CCR7+CD27+CD95- naive CD8+ T cells expressing CXCR3 (TNR3+). The source of these receptors is a human donor in good health. Some clones in this sample may be carry-over from other donors' samples.

This sequence joins TRBV7-9 and TRBJ2-3; lacking DNA, the TRBD1 call made by TCRdb goes unchecked. Germline loops: CDR1 SEHNR, CDR2 FQNEAQ (reference sequence). The CDR3 contains 14 residues. The CDR3 loop reads CASSFSGASDTQYF.

The V call is TRBV29-1, the J call TRBJ2-3; TCRdb's D call of TRBD2 is untestable without DNA. Per the germline V gene, CDR1 is SQVTM and CDR2 is ANQGSEA. This CDR3 contains 16 residues. The CDR3 loop reads CSVKTIAGGPGDTQYF.

J is TRBJ2-1 and V is TRBV12-3 or TRBV12-4. The CDR3 is 12 amino acids. CDR3 sequence reads: CASSLAPLPGLF.

This sequence joins TRBV5-4 and TRBJ2-1. This CDR3 is 15 amino acids long. The germline gives CDR1 SGHNT, CDR2 YYREEE (reference sequence). CDR3: CASSLMQPTDNEQFF.

The gene calls are TRBV7-9 and TRBJ2-7; TCRdb calls TRBD2, which cannot be checked without DNA. CDR1 SEHNR and CDR2 FQNEAQ come from the germline V gene (reference sequence). The CDR3 length is 18 residues. CDR3 residues: CASSGWGTSGGASYEQYF.

CDR3 sequence reads: CASRPPIRVSGELFF. This chain links TRBV28 with TRBJ2-2; TCRdb's assignment of TRBD1 cannot be checked, as there is no DNA. The CDR3 extends over 15 amino acids. The germline V gene encodes CDR1 MDHEN and CDR2 SYDVKM.

This rearrangement joins TRBV7-2 to TRBJ1-5. This CDR3 region has 15 residues. Germline CDR1 SGHTA, CDR2 FQGNSA. The CDR3 protein is CASSLAPESNQPQHF.

The CDR3 reads CASSVGLSNTEAFF. V is TRBV19 and J is TRBJ1-1. Per the germline V gene, CDR1 is LNHDA and CDR2 is SQIVND (reference sequence). The CDR3 is 14 amino acids.

The chain is built from TRBV6-5 and TRBJ2-7; TCRdb picks TRBD1, but there is no DNA to check that call. The CDR3 totals 15 residues. Germline V gene data show CDR1 as MNHEY and CDR2 as SVGAGI. CDR3 in amino acids: CASSPDSFSSYEQYF.

V usage is TRBV9 and J usage is TRBJ2-1; the D call from TCRdb, TRBD2, cannot be confirmed without DNA. Germline CDR1 SGDLS, CDR2 YYNGEE. The CDR3 sequence is 14 residues long. The CDR3 loop reads CASSVGAGYNEQFF.

This rearrangement joins TRBV7-2 to TRBJ2-1; TCRdb's D call of TRBD1 is untestable without DNA. Germline V gene sequence: CDR1 SGHTA, CDR2 FQGNSA. The CDR3 consists of 14 residues. This CDR3 is CASSLDRGNNEQFF.

The genes are TRBV5-1 and TRBJ1-3; absent DNA, TCRdb's TRBD1 call cannot be checked. CDR1 and CDR2 from the germline V gene are SGHRS and YFSETQ. The CDR3 is made up of 16 amino acids. CDR3 region: CASRPDPGKGGNTIYF.

J is TRBJ1-2 and V is TRBV27; absent DNA, TCRdb's TRBD1 call cannot be checked. This CDR3 is 13 amino acids long. From germline, CDR1 is MNHEY and CDR2 SMNVEV (reference sequence). CDR3 amino acids: CASSPRLNYGYTF.

The chain uses TRBV20-1 and TRBJ2-7; TCRdb outputs TRBD2, but without DNA this stays unchecked. Germline CDR1 reads DFQATT; CDR2 reads SNEGSKA (reference sequence). CDR3 length: 17 residues. The CDR3: CSARSGTSGGLGYEQYF.

The gene calls are TRBV2 and TRBJ2-5; TCRdb's D call of TRBD1 is untestable without DNA. Germline CDR1 is SNHLY and CDR2 is FYNNEI. The CDR3 consists of 13 residues. CDR3 loop: CASSEGVAETQYF.

This chain joins TRBV7-8 and TRBJ1-5; the TCRdb call, TRBD1, lacks DNA for checking. This CDR3 contains 15 residues. Germline V gene data show CDR1 as SGHVS and CDR2 as FQNEAQ. The CDR3 loop reads CASSRDSYSNQPQHF.

The CDR3 protein is CASSQSTLTFKGYNSPLHF. The chain employs TRBV28 and TRBJ1-6. CDR1 MDHEN and CDR2 SYDVKM come from the germline V gene. The CDR3 contains 19 residues.

V gene TRBV2 combines with J gene TRBJ1-6; TCRdb lists TRBD1, though no DNA is available to test this call. The CDR3 totals 15 residues. Germline CDR1 reads SNHLY; CDR2 reads FYNNEI. The CDR3 is CASSEGTGGNSPLHF.